This T cell receptor (beta chain) was identified in a study of early T cells in non-severe SARS-CoV-2 infection. As for the study in general: The authors sequenced bulk RNA from unsorted whole blood, leaving chains unpaired.

Attachment of unique molecular identifiers was made to individual cDNA molecules. TCRdb processed the 5' RACE reads anew with MiXCR; each CDR3 protein has one entry. The sample includes tens of thousands of distinct CDR3 sequences, 5% to 7% of them seen just once. This clonotype originated in an adult who was a healthcare worker with PCR-confirmed SARS-CoV-2 infection or an uninfected control (not recorded which). The material sequenced was whole blood.

As DNA, the CDR3 is TGTGCCAGCATGGAAGGACTAGCAGCGCTTGAGCAGTTCTTC. It yields the protein CASMEGLAALEQFF. The chain is built from TRBV28 and TRBJ2-1; 8 bases fit TRBD2. V lost 7 bases and J lost 9; bases outside the gene matches: 11. Germline CDR1 MDHEN, CDR2 SYDVKM. CDR3 length: 14 residues.